A single sample is the source of the 4 T cell receptor beta chains below, sequenced in a study of blood T cell repertoires in COVID-19. Measured with immunoSEQ multiplex PCR; TCRdb has only the in-frame clones, and not every one. Among 150,000 to 200,000 clones listed, roughly nine tenths were seen once. Input material: peripheral blood. These receptors all stem from a woman in her sixties with COVID-19, enrolled during active disease.

The CDR3 loop is CASGSHVSEQYF. The CDR3 DNA follows: TGTGCCAGCGGTTCACATGTTTCCGAGCAGTACTTC. This chain links TRBV6-5 with TRBJ2-7; no reliable D call. Germline V gene data show CDR1 as MNHEY and CDR2 as SVGAGI. This CDR3 region has 12 residues. Trimming stripped 8 bases from V and 6 bases from J, with 14 bases between.

The chain is built from TRBV5-1 and TRBJ2-5, with D possibly TRBD1 on 6 matching bases. The V end was cut by 3 bases, the J end by 5 bases, with 14 bases between. Germline CDR1 SGHRS, CDR2 YFSETQ. The CDR3 is 14 amino acids. In DNA form, the CDR3 reads TGCGCCAGCAGCTCCGGGACACCGATCGAGACCCAGTACTTC. It specifies CASSSGTPIETQYF.

The chain carries TRBV9 and TRBJ2-1, with 10 positions matching TRBD1. The length of the CDR3 is 16 residues. Germline V gives CDR1 SGDLS, CDR2 YYNGEE. Losses at the gene ends were 0 bases for V and 1 base for J; bases not matched to a gene: 1. CDR3 coding DNA: TGTGCCAGCAGCGTAGGGACAGGGGGTTCCTACAATGAGCAGTTCTTC. This codes for CASSVGTGGSYNEQFF.

The chain employs TRBV7-9 and TRBJ2-1; TRBD2 agrees at 9 bases. CDR1 is SEHNR and CDR2 is FQNEAQ in the germline V gene (reference sequence). The ends lost 4 bases at V and 2 bases at J; junction bases unmatched: 9. The CDR3 runs to 17 residues. The CDR3 sequence: CASSSPSGRPAYNEQFF. The CDR3 region has the DNA TGTGCCAGCAGCTCTCCCAGCGGGAGGCCGGCCTACAATGAGCAGTTCTTC. Complete variable domain (other parts from reference TRBV7-9 and TRBJ2-1): DTGVSQNPRHKITKRGQNVTFRCDPISEHNRLYWYRQTLGQGPEFLTYFQNEAQLEKSRLLSDRFSAERPKGSFSTLEIQRTEQGDSAMYLCASSSPSGRPAYNEQFFGPGTRLTVL.